A single sample gave rise to the 2 T cell receptor beta chains below, sequenced in a study of T-cell memory formation after mild COVID-19. One entry per CDR3 protein, called by TCRdb with MiXCR from the 5' RACE reads. Of 200,000 to 300,000 distinct CDR3 sequences in the sample, over 15% are singletons; the top ten hold 20% to 25%. Sequencing used PBMCs or a T cell subset sorted from them (not recorded which). All receptors come from a man aged 18 to 30 who had mild COVID-19 (a few samples of this study predate the infection). Cell type and time point are not known.

The table lists this clonotype with a few counts. The V call is TRBV4-3, the J call TRBJ1-5, with D unclear. Trimming cost V 0 bases and J 2 bases, with 11 bases left between them. Per the germline V gene, CDR1 is LGHNA and CDR2 is YSLEER. CDR3 size: 16 residues. The CDR3 DNA follows: TGCGCCAGCAGCCAAGAAAGGGCGCGGGGCAATCAGCCCCAGCATTTT. As protein: CASSQERARGNQPQHF.

The chain carries TRBV6-5 and TRBJ1-6; perhaps TRBD1 as D (6 bases). Germline CDR1 is MNHEY and CDR2 is SVGAGI. This CDR3 has 14 residues. Trimming pared 6 bases from V and 4 bases from J, leaving 10 bases between. The CDR3 here is CASRRQVYNSPLHF. Written as DNA, the CDR3 is TGTGCCAGCAGGCGACAGGTTTATAATTCACCCCTCCACTTT.